Listed below are T cell receptor beta chains from one sample, sequenced in a study of regulatory T cells in long-lasting Graves disease. TCRdb fed the multiplex PCR reads into MiXCR, producing one record per CDR3 protein. The repertoire has some 420,000 distinct CDR3 sequences, 20% to 25% of them found once; the top ten carry less than 15%. Sequenced here: peripheral blood mononuclear cells (PBMCs), sampled when the disease was refractory, from a patient treated with antithyroid drugs. The receptors derive from a female donor with Graves disease. CDR3s include the opening cysteine and the closing phenylalanine or tryptophan. Each record gives: J gene, clone size, V gene, D gene, CDR3 protein, CDR3 DNA. A D gene is named only where the DNA matches it firmly. Clone sizes are given selectively: once, few, many, or a class where the clone is expanded.

J gene: TRBJ2-7; clone size: -; V gene: TRBV11-2; D gene: TRBD2; CDR3 protein: CASSLGTSVDEQYF; CDR3 DNA: TGTGCCAGCAGCTTGGGGACTAGCGTCGACGAGCAGTACTTC
J gene: TRBJ2-7; clone size: -; V gene: TRBV3-1; D gene: -; CDR3 protein: CASSQGGREDEQYF; CDR3 DNA: TGTGCCAGCAGCCAGGGGGGCAGGGAGGACGAGCAGTACTTC
J gene: TRBJ1-1; clone size: few; V gene: TRBV18; D gene: -; CDR3 protein: CASRGESAEAFF; CDR3 DNA: TGTGCCAGCCGAGGGGAGAGCGCTGAAGCTTTCTTT
J gene: TRBJ1-3; clone size: -; V gene: TRBV25-1; D gene: -; CDR3 protein: CASSAWGGLGNTIYF; CDR3 DNA: TGTGCCAGCAGTGCTTGGGGGGGTTTGGGAAACACCATATATTTT
J gene: TRBJ2-7; clone size: many; V gene: TRBV28; D gene: TRBD2; CDR3 protein: CASSLLSGTRIDEQYF; CDR3 DNA: TGTGCCAGCAGTTTATTGTCCGGGACTAGAATCGACGAGCAGTACTTC
J gene: TRBJ1-1; clone size: few; V gene: TRBV6-2/TRBV6-3; D gene: -; CDR3 protein: CASTSRVGSTEAFF; CDR3 DNA: TGTGCCAGCACCTCTCGAGTAGGATCCACTGAAGCTTTCTTT
J gene: TRBJ1-6; clone size: -; V gene: TRBV5-1; D gene: -; CDR3 protein: CASSLKGEGSPLHF; CDR3 DNA: TGCGCCAGCAGCTTAAAGGGGGAAGGATCACCCCTCCACTTT
J gene: TRBJ2-1; clone size: -; V gene: TRBV18; D gene: -; CDR3 protein: CASSKETGLNEQFF; CDR3 DNA: TGTGCCAGCTCGAAGGAAACGGGGCTTAATGAGCAGTTCTTC
J gene: TRBJ2-5; clone size: -; V gene: TRBV9; D gene: -; CDR3 protein: CASSVSGASGETQYF; CDR3 DNA: TGTGCCAGCAGCGTTAGCGGAGCGTCGGGCGAGACCCAGTACTTC
J gene: TRBJ2-7; clone size: many; V gene: TRBV6-1; D gene: TRBD1; CDR3 protein: CASTSYAGQGSYEQYF; CDR3 DNA: TGTGCCAGCACTTCCTACGCGGGACAGGGCTCCTACGAGCAGTACTTC
J gene: TRBJ2-7; clone size: few; V gene: TRBV7-2; D gene: TRBD2; CDR3 protein: CASSFHGTSGNEQYF; CDR3 DNA: TGTGCCAGCAGCTTCCATGGGACTAGCGGGAACGAGCAGTACTTC
J gene: TRBJ2-7; clone size: many; V gene: TRBV2; D gene: -; CDR3 protein: CASSGPRGGEQYF; CDR3 DNA: TGTGCCAGCAGTGGACCCAGGGGCGGCGAGCAGTACTTC
J gene: TRBJ2-7; clone size: -; V gene: TRBV12-5; D gene: TRBD1; CDR3 protein: CASGLRTGDNSYEQYF; CDR3 DNA: TGTGCTAGTGGTTTAAGGACAGGGGATAACTCCTACGAGCAGTACTTC